This T cell receptor (beta chain) is from a study of identical twins. Findings and limits, study-wide: Twins shared out-of-frame alpha sequences with excess low generation probability. Memory repertoires showed no such pattern, whereas abundant cord blood beta clonotypes carried fewer insertions.

This CDR3 spans 12 amino acids. Trimming removed 1 base from V and 9 bases from J, with 13 bases in between. Germline loops: CDR1 DFQATT, CDR2 SNEGSKA (reference sequence). This clonotype was picked up a small number of times. Its matching antigen is unknown. The authors used template switching to add a universal primer site and gave cDNA unique molecular identifiers. TCRdb re-analysed the 5' RACE reads in MiXCR, keeping a single row per CDR3 protein. The sample records 200,000 to 250,000 distinct CDR3 sequences, more than 9.5% being singletons. The same sample was also studied in work on yellow fever vaccine responses in identical twins.

Sequenced sample: memory (CD45RO+) T cells sorted from blood. The receptor's source is a young woman in good health. V usage is TRBV20-1 and J usage is TRBJ2-7; no firm D call. CDR3 amino acids: CSARADTSAQYF. The CDR3 region has the DNA TGCAGTGCTAGAGCAGACACCAGCGCGCAGTACTTC.